Shown below are 2 T cell receptor beta chains from a single sample sequenced in a study of blood T cell repertoires in COVID-19. TCRdb's copy holds only in-frame clones and misses some; the assay was immunoSEQ multiplex PCR. The sample carries about 110,000 clones, 65% to 80% recorded once. Input material: peripheral blood. Receptors originate from a man aged 65 to 79 with acute or convalescent COVID-19.

The V gene is TRBV7-2, the J gene TRBJ2-1, with TRBD1 matching 8 bases. The junction had 4 bases not matched to a gene; V was cut back by 5 bases and J by 7 bases. The germline V gene encodes CDR1 SGHTA and CDR2 FQGNSA. This CDR3 has 13 amino acids. CDR3 residues: CASSTGQVNEQFF. CDR3 sequence (DNA): TGTGCCAGCAGCACGGGACAGGTTAATGAGCAGTTCTTC.

The rearrangement uses TRBV27 and TRBJ2-5, with a weak D call TRBD1 (6 bases). The germline V gene has CDR1 MNHEY and CDR2 SMNVEV (reference sequence). The length of the CDR3 is 15 residues. V lost 2 bases and J lost 2, with 12 bases in between. Here the CDR3 reads CASSLTGQIQETQYF. The CDR3 coding sequence is TGTGCCAGCAGTTTAACCGGACAGATACAAGAGACCCAGTACTTC.